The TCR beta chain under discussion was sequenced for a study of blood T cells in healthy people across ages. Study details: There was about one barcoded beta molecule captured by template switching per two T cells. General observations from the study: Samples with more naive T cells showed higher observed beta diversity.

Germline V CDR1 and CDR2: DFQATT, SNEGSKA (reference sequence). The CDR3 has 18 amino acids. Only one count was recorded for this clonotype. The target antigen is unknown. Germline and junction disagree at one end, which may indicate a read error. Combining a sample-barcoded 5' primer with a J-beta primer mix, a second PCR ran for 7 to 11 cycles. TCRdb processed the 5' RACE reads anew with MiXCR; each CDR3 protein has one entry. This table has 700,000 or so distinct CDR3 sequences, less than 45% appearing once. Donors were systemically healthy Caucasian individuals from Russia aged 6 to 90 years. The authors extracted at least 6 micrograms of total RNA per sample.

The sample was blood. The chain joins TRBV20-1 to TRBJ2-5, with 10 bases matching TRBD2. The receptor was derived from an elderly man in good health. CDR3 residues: CSASSQESGGAYQEAQYF. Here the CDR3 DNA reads TGCAGTGCTAGTAGTCAGGAGAGCGGGGGGGCTTACCAAGAGGCCCAGTACTTC.